A selection of T cell receptor beta chains follows, all from one sample in a study of Graves' ophthalmopathy and Graves' hyperthyroidism. TCRdb re-called the multiplex PCR reads through MiXCR, storing one row per CDR3 protein. The sample includes around 590,000 distinct CDR3 sequences, roughly 40% of them seen just once. Sequenced material: peripheral blood or thyroid tissue (not recorded which). These receptors all come from an adult man with Graves' hyperthyroidism. Each CDR3 is given with its conserved first and last residue. The D gene is left open where the match is weak. Some rows have no size entry. The others give once, few or many, or a class for an expanded clone.

J gene | clone size | V gene | D gene | CDR3 length | CDR3 DNA | CDR3 protein
TRBJ1-1 | many | TRBV15 | - | 15 | TGTGCCACCAGAGCCCGAGCGGACCGAGACACTGAAGCTTTCTTT | CATRARADRDTEAFF
TRBJ1-2 | many | TRBV12-3/TRBV12-4 | - | 14 | TGTGCCAGCAGTTTACAGGGTTCTAACTATGGCTACACCTTC | CASSLQGSNYGYTF
TRBJ2-7 | - | TRBV12-3/TRBV12-4 | - | 14 | TGTGCCAGCAGCCGCGGACAGAGTACCTACGAGCAGTACTTC | CASSRGQSTYEQYF
TRBJ2-6 | - | TRBV2 | TRBD1 | 15 | TGTGCCAGCGAGGACAGGGGGCAAGGGGCCAACGTCCTGACTTTC | CASEDRGQGANVLTF
TRBJ1-6 | - | TRBV10-3 | - | 15 | TGTGCCATCAGTGAGTCGCCAGATAATAATTCACCCCTCCACTTT | CAISESPDNNSPLHF
TRBJ1-1 | - | TRBV30 | - | 13 | TGTGCCTGGAGTGTTTTGCTGGGCACTGAAGCTTTCTTT | CAWSVLLGTEAFF
TRBJ1-4 | many | TRBV20-1 | - | 13 | TGCAGTGCTAGGGAGGTCTCAGGGGAAAAACTGTTTTTT | CSAREVSGEKLFF
TRBJ1-5 | many | TRBV27 | - | 13 | TGTGCCAGCAGTTTCGGGACCAATCAGCCCCAGCATTTT | CASSFGTNQPQHF
TRBJ2-7 | - | TRBV7-9 | - | 15 | TGTGCCAGCAGCCCGGTGCGGGGACCTTCTTACGAGCAGTACTTC | CASSPVRGPSYEQYF
TRBJ2-2 | - | TRBV4-2 | - | 15 | TGTGCCAGCAGTTCCGGCGGGTTGGGCACCGGGGAGCTGTTTTTT | CASSSGGLGTGELFF
TRBJ2-2 | many | TRBV14 | TRBD2 | 17 | TGTGCCAGCAGCCAGAACCTAGCGGGAGTGATGGACGGGGAGCTGTTTTTT | CASSQNLAGVMDGELFF
TRBJ1-4 | many | TRBV6-1 | - | 13 | TGTGCCAGCAGTGATGAGGGGGGTGAAAAACTGTTTTTT | CASSDEGGEKLFF
TRBJ1-2 | few | TRBV28 | - | 13 | TGTGCCAGCAGTTTTGGGGGGTACTATGGCTACACCTTC | CASSFGGYYGYTF
TRBJ2-7 | once | TRBV29-1 | TRBD1 | 14 | TGCAGCGTCGCGGGACAGGGGAGTAGGTACGAGCAGTACTTC | CSVAGQGSRYEQYF
TRBJ2-7 | - | TRBV10-3 | TRBD1 | 14 | TGTGCCATCAGTTTGGACAGGGGGGACTACGAGCAGTACTTC | CAISLDRGDYEQYF
TRBJ2-2 | many | TRBV9 | - | 18 | TGTGCCAGCAGCGCGGTTCAGACGGGGGGCCCGAACACCGGGGAGCTGTTTTTT | CASSAVQTGGPNTGELFF
TRBJ1-5 | few | TRBV28 | - | 16 | TGTGCCAGCAGTTTAATGCATGGGGCGGCGAATCAGCCCCAGCATTTT | CASSLMHGAANQPQHF
TRBJ1-2 | many | TRBV7-9 | TRBD1 | 17 | TGTGCCAGCAGCCTCTCAGGGGGCGCCGAGGTGGGCGGTGGCTACACCTTC | CASSLSGGAEVGGGYTF
TRBJ1-4 | many | TRBV2 | - | 16 | TGTGCCAGCAGGAGGGTGGAGGGGCGCGGTAATGAAAAACTGTTTTTT | CASRRVEGRGNEKLFF
TRBJ1-1 | - | TRBV27 | - | 12 | TGTGCCAGCGGTTATCTGGGCACTGAAGCTTTCTTT | CASGYLGTEAFF
TRBJ2-7 | - | TRBV7-3 | TRBD1 | 17 | TGTGCCAGCAGCCAAGTACAAGAGACAGGGGTGGTCTACGAGCAGTACTTC | CASSQVQETGVVYEQYF
TRBJ1-2 | many | TRBV19 | - | 14 | TGTGCCAGTAGTATCCGGGCCCAGAAATATGGCTACACCTTC | CASSIRAQKYGYTF
TRBJ2-5 | few | TRBV24-1 | TRBD2 | 15 | TGTGCCACCAGTGATCCGACTAGCGGGGAGCAGACCCAGTACTTC | CATSDPTSGEQTQYF
TRBJ1-1 | many | TRBV19 | TRBD1 | 14 | TGTGCCAGTAGTCACAGGGGAATGAACACTGAAGCTTTCTTT | CASSHRGMNTEAFF
TRBJ2-7 | many | TRBV7-8 | - | 14 | TGTGCCAGCAGCTTAGCGCCGAGGCGCTACGAGCAGTACTTC | CASSLAPRRYEQYF
TRBJ1-2 | - | TRBV10-3 | - | 11 | TGTGCCATCAGTGACCTCTATGGCTACACCTTC | CAISDLYGYTF
TRBJ1-2 | - | TRBV9 | - | 15 | TGTGCCAGCAGTCGTACCGGGACGGGATACTATGGCTACACCTTC | CASSRTGTGYYGYTF
TRBJ1-1 | few | TRBV7-3 | TRBD1 | 13 | TGTGCCAGCAGCTTAAACAGGGGGCGTGAAGCTTTCTTT | CASSLNRGREAFF
TRBJ2-5 | few | TRBV30 | - | 13 | TGTGCCTGGAGGAAGGGGTTCTTTGGGACCCAGTACTTC | CAWRKGFFGTQYF
TRBJ2-7 | many | TRBV20-1 | TRBD1 | 16 | TGCAGTGCTAGAGATCTCGACAGGGGGCACTCCTACGAGCAGTACTTC | CSARDLDRGHSYEQYF
TRBJ2-2 | many | TRBV7-6 | - | 17 | TGTGCCAGCAGCTTAGGAGTCGGCGGGTGGGGCACCGGGGAGCTGTTTTTT | CASSLGVGGWGTGELFF
TRBJ1-1 | - | TRBV15 | - | 15 | TGTGCCACCAGCAGTTACTCTACTGCGCACACTGAAGCTTTCTTT | CATSSYSTAHTEAFF
TRBJ1-5 | - | TRBV24-1 | - | 13 | TGTGCCACCAGTGATTGGGGGCAAGAGACCCAGCATTTT | CATSDWGQETQHF
TRBJ2-7 | many | TRBV7-9 | - | 16 | TGTGCCAGCAGCTCATGGGGTGGGACCCGAGTCTACGAGCAGTACTTC | CASSSWGGTRVYEQYF
TRBJ1-3 | - | TRBV9 | - | 15 | TGTGCCAGCAGCCAAGCGGGGCAAGAGGCAAACACCATATATTTT | CASSQAGQEANTIYF
TRBJ2-5 | many | TRBV6-1 | TRBD2 | 13 | TGTGCCAGCACTCTAGCGGGAGAAGAGACCCAGTACTTC | CASTLAGEETQYF
TRBJ1-1 | - | TRBV19 | - | 14 | TGTGCCAGTAGTCTCGGGGTATCGAACACTGAAGCTTTCTTT | CASSLGVSNTEAFF
TRBJ1-3 | many | TRBV14 | - | 16 | TGTGCCAGCAGCCAAGATATCAGGCCAAGCCTCGACACCATATATTTT | CASSQDIRPSLDTIYF
TRBJ1-2 | many | TRBV12-3/TRBV12-4 | - | 11 | TGTGCCAGCAGTTTCAGGGCTTACTACACCTTC | CASSFRAYYTF
TRBJ2-1 | - | TRBV5-1 | - | 15 | TGCGCCAGCAGCCCAGCGGCTAGCTCCTACAATGAGCAGTTCTTC | CASSPAASSYNEQFF
TRBJ2-2 | many | TRBV10-3 | - | 12 | TGTGCCATCTACACTGCCGCCGGGGAGCTGTTTTTT | CAIYTAAGELFF
TRBJ2-7 | many | TRBV7-9 | - | 15 | TGTGCCAGCAGCATCGGTCACAGGGTATCGTACGAGCAGTACTTC | CASSIGHRVSYEQYF
TRBJ2-7 | many | TRBV6-1 | - | 14 | TGTGCCAGCAGTGAAATAGGGACATCCTACGAGCAGTACTTC | CASSEIGTSYEQYF
TRBJ2-2 | - | TRBV6-5 | TRBD2 | 17 | TGTGCCAGCAGTTACTTCGGACTAGTTGCTGGCACCGGGGAGCTGTTTTTT | CASSYFGLVAGTGELFF
TRBJ2-2 | - | TRBV12-5 | TRBD1 | 14 | TGTGCCAGCACTTTCCGGGACAGCACCGGGGAGCTGTTTTTT | CASTFRDSTGELFF
TRBJ2-7 | many | TRBV6-6 | - | 13 | TGTGCCAGCAGTTACGTGGCAGGGGGGGAACAGTACTTC | CASSYVAGGEQYF
TRBJ1-5 | - | TRBV10-3 | - | 14 | TGTGCCAGCAGTTACAGGCAGGAGGACCTGCCCCAGCATTTT | CASSYRQEDLPQHF
TRBJ1-1 | many | TRBV19 | - | 14 | TGTGCCAGTAGTATTCTCCCGAGCAACACTGAAGCTTTCTTT | CASSILPSNTEAFF
TRBJ1-2 | many | TRBV7-9 | - | 13 | TGTGCCAGCAGCTTTCCCCGAACTTATGGCTACACCTTC | CASSFPRTYGYTF
TRBJ1-3 | - | TRBV19 | - | 15 | TGTGCCAGTAGTATAGGAACTAGCTCTGGAGACACCATATATTTT | CASSIGTSSGDTIYF